The 5 T cell receptor beta chains below were found in one sample sequenced in a study of blood T cell repertoires in COVID-19. Sequencing used immunoSEQ multiplex PCR; TCRdb keeps in-frame clones, though not all of them. Of around 99,000 clones detected, around 80% appear once; the ten largest clones hold more than 4%. Sequencing was carried out using peripheral blood. The receptors were sampled from a human donor in a cohort sampled during active or convalescent COVID-19.

This clone was observed a single time. This chain joins TRBV9 and TRBJ2-1, with 10 bases fitting TRBD1. The germline gives CDR1 SGDLS, CDR2 YYNGEE. V was clipped by 0 bases and J by 10 bases; unmatched bases: 13. CDR3 length equals 17 residues. Written as DNA, the CDR3 is TGTGCCAGCAGCGTAGGGCTCGGGACAGGGGAGTCGGGGGAGCAGTTCTTC. The encoded protein is CASSVGLGTGESGEQFF.

The genes are TRBV2 and TRBJ2-3; 11 nucleotides agree with TRBD2. V lost 5 bases and J lost 0; bases outside the gene matches: 7. The length of the CDR3 is 17 residues. The germline CDR1 and CDR2 sequences are SNHLY and FYNNEI. This CDR3 is CASSPRLAGLSTDTQYF. The CDR3 nucleotides are TGTGCCAGCAGTCCCAGACTAGCGGGGCTCAGCACAGATACGCAGTATTTT.

The chain links TRBV28 to TRBJ2-7; the D is unclear. Germline CDR1 is MDHEN and CDR2 is SYDVKM. This CDR3 region has 16 residues. V lost 1 base and J 3 bases, leaving 16 bases between the germline ends. CDR3 bases: TGTGCCAGCAGTTTATTAATGAAAGCCACGAGCTACGAGCAGTACTTC. This sequence encodes CASSLLMKATSYEQYF.

This clone appeared a few times. V usage is TRBV10-3 and J usage is TRBJ2-7; 11 nucleotides agree with TRBD1. V lost 3 bases, J lost 4 bases, and 14 bases stayed unmatched. Germline V gene data show CDR1 as ENHRY and CDR2 as SYGVKD. The CDR3 has 18 amino acids. CDR3 loop: CAISELTFNGTGGYEQYF. The DNA of the CDR3 is TGTGCCATCAGTGAACTAACCTTTAACGGGACAGGGGGTTACGAGCAGTACTTC.

The chain links TRBV7-2 to TRBJ2-1; D is unclear. The length of the CDR3 is 13 residues. Germline loops: CDR1 SGHTA, CDR2 FQGNSA. Trimming left V 5 bases short and J 10 bases short, with 15 bases between. CDR3 loop: CASSPQVVSEQFF. The CDR3 coding sequence is TGTGCCAGCAGCCCCCAAGTAGTCTCCGAGCAGTTCTTC.